This entry features one T cell receptor beta chain sequence. Its antigen is unidentified. This specimen belongs to a study of long-term antiretroviral therapy in people with HIV. Assay version v3.0 of immunoSEQ was used, and it was run at survey level. Only in-frame clones appear in the TCRdb table, and some are missing; sequencing was by immunoSEQ multiplex PCR. The repertoire holds tens of thousands of clones, with around 80% as singletons. The germline CDR1 and CDR2 sequences are SGHKS and YYEKEE (reference sequence). The CDR3 has 15 residues. Trimming removed 2 bases from V and 11 bases from J; junction bases left unmatched: 11. Notes on the study in general: All time points showed a repertoire dominated by clones expanded before ART. Once patients were on ART, diversity went higher but still fell short of transplant donor controls. The study collected no data on ART adherence, viral resistance or therapy changes.

Sequenced material: unsorted PBMCs, taken 0.2 years after starting antiretroviral therapy. V gene TRBV5-5 combines with J gene TRBJ2-1, with 9 bases lining up with TRBD2. The clonotype originates from a woman in her thirties with HIV. CDR3 nucleotides: TGTGCCAGCAGCTTCGAGCGGGGGGTCCCAATGAAGCAGTTCTTC. This codes for CASSFERGVPMKQFF. Filled out from reference TRBV5-5 and TRBJ2-1, the complete variable domain reads DAGVTQSPTHLIKTRGQQVTLRCSPISGHKSVSWYQQVLGQGPQFIFQYYEKEERGRGNFPDRFSARQFPNYSSELNVNALLLGDSALYLCASSFERGVPMKQFFGPGTRLTVL.